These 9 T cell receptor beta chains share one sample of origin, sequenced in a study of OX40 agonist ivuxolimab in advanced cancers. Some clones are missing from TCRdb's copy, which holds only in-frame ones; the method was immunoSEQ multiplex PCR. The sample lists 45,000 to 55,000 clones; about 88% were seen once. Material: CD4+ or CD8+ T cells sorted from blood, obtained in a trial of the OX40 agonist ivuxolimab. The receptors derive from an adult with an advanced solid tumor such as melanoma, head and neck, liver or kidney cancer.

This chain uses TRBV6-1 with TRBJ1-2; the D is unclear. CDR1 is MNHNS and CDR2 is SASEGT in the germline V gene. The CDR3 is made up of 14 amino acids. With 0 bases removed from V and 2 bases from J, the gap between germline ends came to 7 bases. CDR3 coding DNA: TGTGCCAGCAGTGAAGCAGAAGGGAACTATGGCTACACCTTC. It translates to CASSEAEGNYGYTF.

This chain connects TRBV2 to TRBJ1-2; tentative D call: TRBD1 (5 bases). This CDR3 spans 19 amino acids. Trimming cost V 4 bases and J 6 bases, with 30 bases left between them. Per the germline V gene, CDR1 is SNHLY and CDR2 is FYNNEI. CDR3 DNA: TGTGCCAGCAGTGCGAATCCGACCCACCGAACCCCGGGACGTAATGGCTACACCTTC. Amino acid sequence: CASSANPTHRTPGRNGYTF.

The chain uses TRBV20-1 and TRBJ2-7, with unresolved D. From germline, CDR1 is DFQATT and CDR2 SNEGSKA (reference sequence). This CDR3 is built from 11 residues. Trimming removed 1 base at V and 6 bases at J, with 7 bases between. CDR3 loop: CSARVVGEQYF. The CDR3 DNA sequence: TGCAGTGCTAGAGTAGTAGGCGAGCAGTACTTC.

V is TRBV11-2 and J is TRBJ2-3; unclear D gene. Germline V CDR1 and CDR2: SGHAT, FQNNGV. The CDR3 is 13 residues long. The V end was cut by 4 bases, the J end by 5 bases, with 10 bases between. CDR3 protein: CASSYGLEDTQYF. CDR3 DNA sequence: TGTGCCAGCAGCTACGGGTTGGAAGATACGCAGTATTTT.

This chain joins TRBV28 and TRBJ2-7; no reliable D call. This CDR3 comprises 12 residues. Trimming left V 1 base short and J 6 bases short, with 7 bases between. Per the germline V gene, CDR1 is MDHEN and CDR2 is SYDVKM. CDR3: CASSLLWTEQYF. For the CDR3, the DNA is TGTGCCAGCAGTTTATTATGGACCGAGCAGTACTTC.

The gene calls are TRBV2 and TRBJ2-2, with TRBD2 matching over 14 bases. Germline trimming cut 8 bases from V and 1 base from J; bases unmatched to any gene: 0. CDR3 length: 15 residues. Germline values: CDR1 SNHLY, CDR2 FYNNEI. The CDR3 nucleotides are TGTGCCAGCGGACTAGCGGGAGGGAACACCGGGGAGCTGTTTTTT. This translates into CASGLAGGNTGELFF.

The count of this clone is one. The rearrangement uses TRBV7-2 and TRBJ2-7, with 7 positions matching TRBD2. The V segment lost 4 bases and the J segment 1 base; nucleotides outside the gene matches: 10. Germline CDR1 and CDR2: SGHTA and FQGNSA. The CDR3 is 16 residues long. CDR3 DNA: TGTGCCAGCAGCTCTTCTGGGAGGGGCGGTTCCTACGAGCAGTACTTC. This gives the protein CASSSSGRGGSYEQYF.

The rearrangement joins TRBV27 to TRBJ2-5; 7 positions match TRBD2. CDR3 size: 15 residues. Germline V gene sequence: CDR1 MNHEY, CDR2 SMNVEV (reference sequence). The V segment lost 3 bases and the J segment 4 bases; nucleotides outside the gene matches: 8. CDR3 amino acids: CASSFVGGRGETQYF. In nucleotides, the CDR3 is TGTGCCAGCAGTTTTGTGGGCGGGAGAGGAGAGACCCAGTACTTC.

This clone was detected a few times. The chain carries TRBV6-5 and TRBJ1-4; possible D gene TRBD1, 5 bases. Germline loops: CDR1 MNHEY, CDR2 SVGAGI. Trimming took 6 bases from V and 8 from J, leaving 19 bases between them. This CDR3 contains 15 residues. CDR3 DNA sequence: TGTGCCAGCAGCAACCCCGGGAGGGGAGGGGAAAAACTGTTTTTT. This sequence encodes CASSNPGRGGEKLFF.